These 23 T cell receptor beta chains were all obtained from the same sample, sequenced in a study of T cells in Graves' hyperthyroidism and ophthalmopathy. Amplified regions were TCR beta CDR3 sequences from RNA transcripts. Primed by the HTBI set, a first-round RT-PCR was run on the TCR CDR3. Each CDR3 protein gets one entry after TCRdb re-called the multiplex PCR reads with MiXCR. The data show 300,000 to 450,000 distinct CDR3 sequences, 13% to 15% seen once. The sequencing sample was made of blood. Every receptor here comes from a woman aged 30 to 39 with Graves' ophthalmopathy.

This chain connects TRBV19 to TRBJ2-7; TRBD1 agrees at 7 bases. J gave up 2 bases and V 6 bases, and 4 bases lay outside the gene matches. Germline V CDR1 and CDR2: LNHDA, SQIVND (reference sequence). This CDR3 region has 13 residues. DNA for the CDR3: TGTGCCAGTAGGTCCAGGGGGACCTACGAGCAGTACTTC. Its protein is CASRSRGTYEQYF.

The chain uses TRBV5-6 and TRBJ2-5; D possibly uses TRBD1 or TRBD2 (6 bases each). V lost 0 bases to trimming and J lost 5 bases, with 11 bases between them. The CDR3 extends over 14 amino acids. Germline V gene sequence: CDR1 SGHDT, CDR2 YYEEEE. CDR3 sequence reads: CASSLALGGETQYF. The DNA of the CDR3 is TGTGCCAGCAGCTTGGCGTTAGGGGGGGAGACCCAGTACTTC.

This clonotype occurred many times. V and J are TRBV7-9 and TRBJ1-1, with D tentatively TRBD1 (5 bases). The CDR3 is 14 residues long. Germline values: CDR1 SEHNR, CDR2 FQNEAQ (reference sequence). With 6 bases removed from V and 5 bases from J, the gap between germline ends came to 16 bases. DNA of the CDR3: TGTGCCAGCAGTTTTACGGGACTAACGACTGAAGCTTTCTTT. It specifies CASSFTGLTTEAFF.

This chain connects TRBV24-1 to TRBJ2-1, with 13 bases aligning to TRBD2. V shed 3 bases and J 9 bases; nucleotides not matched to a gene: 7. CDR1 and CDR2 from the germline V gene are KGHDR and SFDVKD. The CDR3 totals 16 residues. The CDR3 spells CATSDALAGGPSEQFF. In DNA form, the CDR3 reads TGTGCCACCAGTGATGCACTAGCGGGAGGGCCTAGTGAGCAGTTCTTC.

Many counts were recorded for this clonotype. This chain connects TRBV7-9 to TRBJ2-1; a possible D gene is TRBD1 (5 bases). The CDR3 length is 14 residues. Trimming took 5 bases from V and 6 from J, leaving 14 bases between them. Germline CDR1 SEHNR, CDR2 FQNEAQ (reference sequence). In DNA, the CDR3 is TGTGCCAGCAGCGCCATCCAAAGGGGCAATGAGCAGTTCTTC. As protein: CASSAIQRGNEQFF. The entire variable domain, with the rest obtained from reference TRBV7-9 and TRBJ2-1, is as follows: DTGVSQNPRHKITKRGQNVTFRCDPISEHNRLYWYRQTLGQGPEFLTYFQNEAQLEKSRLLSDRFSAERPKGSFSTLEIQRTEQGDSAMYLCASSAIQRGNEQFFGPGTRLTVL.

This clonotype was recorded at least ten times. The chain has TRBV20-1 and TRBJ2-1; D gene unclear. The V end was cut by 5 bases, the J end by 0 bases, with 5 bases between. CDR1 and CDR2 (germline): DFQATT, SNEGSKA (reference sequence). The CDR3 sequence is 12 residues long. CDR3 residues: CSAPRSYNEQFF. The CDR3, as DNA: TGCAGTGCTCCCCGCTCCTACAATGAGCAGTTCTTC.

This clonotype was counted many times. The chain uses TRBV12-3 or TRBV12-4 and TRBJ1-2; unclear D gene. The CDR3 has 19 amino acids. V lost 5 bases and J 0 bases, leaving 25 bases between the germline ends. CDR3: CASSPRFGLGRVSNYGYTF. CDR3 nucleotide sequence: TGTGCCAGCAGTCCCCGCTTTGGCCTCGGGCGGGTTTCTAACTATGGCTACACCTTC.

This clonotype was seen at least ten times. CDR3 region: CASSSNRGRETQYF. CDR3 DNA: TGTGCCAGCAGCTCCAACAGGGGAAGAGAGACCCAGTACTTC. V is TRBV11-2 and J is TRBJ2-5, with TRBD1 matching over 7 bases. Losses at the gene ends were 4 bases for V and 4 bases for J; bases not matched to a gene: 6. The CDR3 loop spans 14 amino acids. In germline, CDR1 is SGHAT, CDR2 FQNNGV.

This clonotype was seen more than once but under ten times. The chain combines TRBV5-4 with TRBJ2-2; D might be TRBD2 (5 bases). Germline V gives CDR1 SGHNT, CDR2 YYREEE (reference sequence). The V and J ends lost 2 bases and 4 bases respectively, with 9 bases between them. The CDR3 is 14 amino acids. CDR3 nucleotide sequence: TGTGCCAGCAGCTTTTGGGGAGTCACCGGGGAGCTGTTTTTT. It encodes CASSFWGVTGELFF.

V is TRBV7-9 and J is TRBJ2-1; D ambiguous. The CDR3 is made up of 16 amino acids. Germline V gene data show CDR1 as SEHNR and CDR2 as FQNEAQ (reference sequence). Trimming stripped 5 bases from V and 0 bases from J, with 14 bases between. The CDR3 sequence is CASSRRNPSSYNEQFF. CDR3 coding DNA: TGTGCCAGCAGCCGCCGGAACCCGAGCTCCTACAATGAGCAGTTCTTC. Complete variable domain (other parts from reference TRBV7-9 and TRBJ2-1): DTGVSQNPRHKITKRGQNVTFRCDPISEHNRLYWYRQTLGQGPEFLTYFQNEAQLEKSRLLSDRFSAERPKGSFSTLEIQRTEQGDSAMYLCASSRRNPSSYNEQFFGPGTRLTVL.

This clonotype was seen repeatedly, ten times or more. V and J are TRBV3-1 and TRBJ2-3; either TRBD1 or TRBD2 may fit D (5 bases each). The V gene's germline CDR1 is LGHDT and CDR2 YNNKEL (reference sequence). The V end was cut by 7 bases, the J end by 3 bases, with 17 bases between. The CDR3 is made up of 15 amino acids. The CDR3, as DNA: TGTGCCAGCACCGAGGACATGGGGAGTACAGATACGCAGTATTTT. Translation gives CASTEDMGSTDTQYF.

Ten or more counts support this clonotype. V and J are TRBV27 and TRBJ2-2, with D uncertain. Trimming stripped 5 bases from V and 1 base from J, with 14 bases between. The CDR3 totals 16 residues. Germline V gives CDR1 MNHEY, CDR2 SMNVEV (reference sequence). The CDR3 protein is CASSTIGQQNTGELFF. DNA for the CDR3: TGTGCCAGCAGTACAATAGGGCAGCAGAACACCGGGGAGCTGTTTTTT.

This clonotype was observed many times. The chain has TRBV6-1 and TRBJ1-1; 7 nucleotides match TRBD1. Germline values: CDR1 MNHNS, CDR2 SASEGT. The CDR3 has 15 residues. V lost 6 bases, J lost 0 bases, and 7 bases stayed unmatched. CDR3 residues: CASSSQDRLNTEAFF. The CDR3 bases are TGTGCCAGCAGCTCGCAGGACAGGTTGAACACTGAAGCTTTCTTT.

In its sample, this clonotype was seen many times. The chain combines TRBV20-1 with TRBJ2-5, with a possible D match to TRBD2 (5 bases). Germline-derived CDR1 and CDR2 are DFQATT and SNEGSKA (reference sequence). The CDR3 is made up of 13 amino acids. V lost 0 bases, J lost 3 bases, and 8 bases lay in between. This CDR3 is CSARESGEETQYF. The DNA for the CDR3 is TGCAGTGCTAGAGAGTCCGGGGAAGAGACCCAGTACTTC.

The rearrangement uses TRBV7-9 and TRBJ1-6; D gene unclear. There are 14 residues in the CDR3. The V and J ends lost 6 bases and 13 bases respectively, with 19 bases between them. Germline V gene lookup returns CDR1 SEHNR and CDR2 FQNEAQ (reference sequence). CDR3 bases: TGTGCCAGCAGTCCTCCCGGGCGCGATAATCCCCTCCACTTT. Translation: CASSPPGRDNPLHF.

This clonotype was seen repeatedly, ten times or more. The J gene is TRBJ1-5, the V gene TRBV30, with TRBD1 as a possible D gene (6 bases). With 0 bases removed from V and 6 bases from J, the gap between germline ends came to 15 bases. Germline V gene sequence: CDR1 GTSNPN, CDR2 SVGIG (reference sequence). The CDR3 has 15 residues. CDR3 nucleotide sequence: TGTGCCTGGAGTGTGGGGGGGCCGAGGCCTCAGCCCCAGCATTTT. Translated, it gives CAWSVGGPRPQPQHF.

This clonotype was counted many times. The chain has TRBV11-1 and TRBJ1-1, with a tentative D call TRBD1 (6 bases). Germline lookup yields CDR1 SGHAT and CDR2 FQDESV (reference sequence). The CDR3 runs to 16 residues. V was trimmed by 5 bases and J by 6 bases, leaving 22 bases between them. CDR3 sequence reads: CASSKRRRGGFAEAFF. CDR3 nucleotides: TGTGCCAGCAGCAAACGACGCAGGGGAGGGTTCGCTGAAGCTTTCTTT.

This clonotype was observed many times. CDR3 protein: CSVSPGTGPTEQFF. The CDR3 DNA follows: TGCAGTGTCTCCCCCGGGACAGGGCCCACTGAGCAGTTCTTC. This chain joins TRBV20-1 and TRBJ2-1, with 9 nucleotides matching TRBD1. Germline values: CDR1 DFQATT, CDR2 SNEGSKA (reference sequence). With 7 bases clipped from V and 9 bases from J, the junction kept 13 bases outside the gene matches. This CDR3 contains 14 residues.

This clonotype was seen a few times. The genes are TRBV19 and TRBJ2-5, with TRBD2 matching 8 bases. The CDR3 contains 14 residues. The junction had 5 bases not matched to a gene; V was cut back by 3 bases and J by 5 bases. The V gene's germline CDR1 is LNHDA and CDR2 SQIVND (reference sequence). The CDR3 region has the DNA TGTGCCAGTAGTATGCGGGGGGCGCGGGAGACCCAGTACTTC. Its translation is CASSMRGARETQYF.

This clonotype was counted many times. The rearrangement links TRBV20-1 to TRBJ2-7, with D perhaps TRBD2 (6 bases). V lost 4 bases, J lost 1 base, and 11 bases lay in between. The CDR3 runs to 13 residues. The germline V gene encodes CDR1 DFQATT and CDR2 SNEGSKA (reference sequence). The DNA for the CDR3 is TGCAGTGCTACCGGAGGGGAGTCCTACGAGCAGTACTTC. This gives the protein CSATGGESYEQYF.

This clonotype was seen ten or more times. The chain recombines TRBV20-1 with TRBJ1-5; perhaps TRBD1 as D (6 bases). The CDR3 length is 16 residues. V dropped 1 base and J dropped 7 bases, with 20 bases sitting between them. Germline V gene data show CDR1 as DFQATT and CDR2 as SNEGSKA (reference sequence). The CDR3 region is CSARGQARGVRQPQHF. CDR3 in DNA: TGCAGTGCTAGAGGACAGGCCCGAGGGGTTCGGCAGCCCCAGCATTTT.

The table lists this clonotype with many counts. This sequence joins TRBV7-2 and TRBJ2-3, with no clear D. The CDR3 runs 15 residues. V dropped 1 base and J dropped 1 base, with 9 bases sitting between them. CDR1 and CDR2 from the germline V gene are SGHTA and FQGNSA. CDR3 in amino acids: CASSLEGFRTDTQYF. The CDR3, as DNA: TGTGCCAGCAGCTTAGAGGGCTTCCGCACAGATACGCAGTATTTT.

This clonotype was counted ten times or more. The chain joins TRBV9 to TRBJ1-1, with a weak D call TRBD1 (5 bases). The V gene lost 0 bases and the J gene lost 7 bases, with 16 bases spanning the gap. Looked up from germline, CDR1 is SGDLS and CDR2 is YYNGEE. The CDR3 has 15 residues. Here the CDR3 reads CASSVAPGGGGEAFF. CDR3 DNA: TGTGCCAGCAGCGTAGCTCCTGGGGGGGGGGGTGAAGCTTTCTTT.